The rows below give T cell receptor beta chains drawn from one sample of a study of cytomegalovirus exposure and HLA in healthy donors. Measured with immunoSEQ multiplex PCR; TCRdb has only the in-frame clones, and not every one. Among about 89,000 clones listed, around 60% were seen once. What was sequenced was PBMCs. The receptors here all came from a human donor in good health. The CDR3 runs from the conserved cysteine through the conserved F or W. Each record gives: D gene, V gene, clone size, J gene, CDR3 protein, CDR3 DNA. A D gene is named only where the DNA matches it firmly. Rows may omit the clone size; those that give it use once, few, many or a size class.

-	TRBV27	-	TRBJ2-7	CASSFQRGYEQYF	TGTGCCAGCAGTTTCCAAAGGGGGTACGAGCAGTACTTC
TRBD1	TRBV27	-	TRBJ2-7	CASSKSTGNVDYEQYF	TGTGCCAGCTCGAAGTCGACAGGGAACGTAGACTACGAGCAGTACTTC
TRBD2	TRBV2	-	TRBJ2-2	CASSLAGSPNTGELFF	TGTGCCAGCAGCTTAGCGGGATCTCCGAACACCGGGGAGCTGTTTTTT
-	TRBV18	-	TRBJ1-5	CASSLVEREPQHF	TGTGCCAGCTCATTAGTTGAGCGGGAGCCCCAGCATTTT
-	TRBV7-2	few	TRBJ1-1	CASSLGTHMNTEAFF	TGTGCCAGCAGCTTAGGGACTCACATGAACACTGAAGCTTTCTTT
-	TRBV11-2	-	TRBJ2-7	CASSVVGGDLSYEQYF	TGTGCCAGCAGCGTCGTCGGCGGGGATCTCTCCTACGAGCAGTACTTC
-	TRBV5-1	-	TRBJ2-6	CASSLDGPSGANVLTF	TGCGCCAGCAGCTTGGATGGCCCATCCGGGGCCAACGTCCTGACTTTC
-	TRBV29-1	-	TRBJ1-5	CSVASAGDQPQHF	TGCAGCGTTGCCTCCGCGGGGGATCAGCCCCAGCATTTT
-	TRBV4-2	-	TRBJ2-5	CASSQTGSQETQYF	TGTGCCAGCAGCCAAACAGGGTCCCAAGAGACCCAGTACTTC
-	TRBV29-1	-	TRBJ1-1	CSVRQNTEAFF	TGCAGCGTCAGGCAGAACACTGAAGCTTTCTTT
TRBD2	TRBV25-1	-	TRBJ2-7	CASSDRTSGYEQYF	TGTGCCAGCAGTGACCGGACTAGCGGTTACGAGCAGTACTTC
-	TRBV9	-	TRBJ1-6	CASSPSVVSLALHF	TGTGCCAGCAGCCCGAGTGTAGTGTCGTTGGCCCTCCACTTT
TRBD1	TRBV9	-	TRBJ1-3	CASSAYGQGRPSGNTIYF	TGTGCCAGCAGCGCTTATGGACAGGGCCGCCCCTCGGGAAACACCATATATTTT
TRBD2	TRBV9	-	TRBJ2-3	CASSVGAGGPTDTQYF	TGTGCCAGCAGCGTAGGGGCGGGGGGGCCGACAGATACGCAGTATTTT
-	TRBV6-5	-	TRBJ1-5	CASSYQGNQPQHF	TGTGCCAGCAGTTACCAGGGCAATCAGCCCCAGCATTTT
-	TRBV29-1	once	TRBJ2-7	CSVATGASYEQYF	TGCAGCGTCGCAACAGGAGCCTCCTACGAGCAGTACTTC
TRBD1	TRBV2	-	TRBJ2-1	CASAFEGTGASNEQFF	TGTGCCAGCGCCTTTGAGGGGACAGGGGCCTCCAATGAGCAGTTCTTC
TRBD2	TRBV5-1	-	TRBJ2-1	CASSTGLALSYNEQFF	TGCGCCAGCAGCACGGGACTAGCGCTATCCTACAATGAGCAGTTCTTC
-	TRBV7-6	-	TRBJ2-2	CASSPNRGNGELFF	TGTGCCAGCAGCCCTAACCGGGGGAACGGGGAGCTGTTTTTT
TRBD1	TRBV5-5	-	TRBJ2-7	CASSLNRGREQYF	TGTGCCAGCAGCCTTAACAGGGGACGCGAGCAGTACTTC
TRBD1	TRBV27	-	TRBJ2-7	CASRPQTGAYEQYF	TGTGCCAGCAGACCGCAGACAGGGGCCTACGAGCAGTACTTC
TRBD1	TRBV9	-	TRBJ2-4	CASSVQSDRGLAKNIQYF	TGTGCCAGCAGCGTACAATCGGACAGGGGGCTCGCCAAAAACATTCAGTACTTC
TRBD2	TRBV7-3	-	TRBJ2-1	CASSFSGGRSYNEQFF	TGTGCCAGCAGCTTTAGCGGGGGACGCTCCTACAATGAGCAGTTCTTC
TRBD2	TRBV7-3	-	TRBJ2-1	CASSLIGGAEFF	TGTGCCAGCAGCTTAATCGGGGGGGCCGAGTTCTTC
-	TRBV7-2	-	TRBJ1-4	CASSLSLLLSGEKLFF	TGTGCCAGCAGCCTTTCCCTGCTCCTATCAGGAGAAAAACTGTTTTTT
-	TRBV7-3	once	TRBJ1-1	CASSLGPSAIAEAFF	TGTGCCAGCAGCTTAGGGCCCTCAGCTATCGCTGAAGCTTTCTTT
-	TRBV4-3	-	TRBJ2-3	CASSQKAQGTDTQYF	TGCGCCAGTAGCCAAAAGGCCCAGGGAACAGATACGCAGTATTTT
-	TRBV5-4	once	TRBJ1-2	CASSLDRWAGGYTF	TGTGCCAGCAGCTTGGACCGGTGGGCAGGTGGCTACACCTTC
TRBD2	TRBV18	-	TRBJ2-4	CASSPGLAGAPIAKNIQYF	TGTGCCAGCTCACCAGGACTAGCGGGGGCCCCAATAGCCAAAAACATTCAGTACTTC
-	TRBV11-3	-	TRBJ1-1	CASRHSAGVTTEAFF	TGTGCCAGCAGACATAGCGCAGGGGTAACCACTGAAGCTTTCTTT
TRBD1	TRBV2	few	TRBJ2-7	CASSITPGQGQYF	TGTGCCAGCAGTATAACCCCGGGACAGGGGCAGTACTTC
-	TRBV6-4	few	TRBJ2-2	CASSALRGTGELFF	TGTGCCAGCAGTGCCCTCAGGGGCACCGGGGAGCTGTTTTTT
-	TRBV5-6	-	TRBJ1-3	CASSLAGNTIYF	TGTGCCAGCAGCTTGGCGGGAAACACCATATATTTT
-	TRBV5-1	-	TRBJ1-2	CASSPGGQSYYGYTF	TGCGCCAGCAGCCCTGGAGGACAGAGCTACTATGGCTACACCTTC
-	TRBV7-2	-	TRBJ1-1	CASSFSGPEAFF	TGTGCCAGCAGCTTTAGCGGGCCCGAAGCTTTCTTT